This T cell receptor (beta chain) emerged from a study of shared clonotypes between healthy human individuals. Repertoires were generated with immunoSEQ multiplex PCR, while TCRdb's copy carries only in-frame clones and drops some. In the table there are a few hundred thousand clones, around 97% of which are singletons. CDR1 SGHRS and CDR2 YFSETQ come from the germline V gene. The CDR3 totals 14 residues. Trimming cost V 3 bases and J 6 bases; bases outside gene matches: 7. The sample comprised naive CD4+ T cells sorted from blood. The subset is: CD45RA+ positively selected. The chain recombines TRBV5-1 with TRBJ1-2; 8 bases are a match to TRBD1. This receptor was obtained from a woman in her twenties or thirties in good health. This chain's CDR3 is CASSSGQGQDGYTF. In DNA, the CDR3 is TGCGCCAGCAGCTCTGGACAGGGACAGGATGGCTACACCTTC.